What follows are 19 T cell receptor beta chains derived from one specimen sequenced in a study of post-analysis software for immune sequencing data. Study-wide points: Patients carried roughly 5 TRBV segments more frequently than controls did, and TRBV5-6, TRBV5-1 and TRBV20-1 were among them.

The TCR beta cDNA libraries carried unique molecular identifiers. In TCRdb, the PCR reads were re-called with MiXCR into one record per CDR3 protein. The table lists under 650,000 distinct CDR3 sequences, 44% of them singletons, with under 2% in the top ten. The antigens for these receptors are not known. Material for sequencing was blood. The receptors were gathered from a girl aged 10 to 17 with multiple sclerosis.

The gene calls are TRBV24-1 and TRBJ2-3, with D perhaps matching TRBD2 (6 bases). The CDR3 is 15 amino acids. Trimming cost V 3 bases and J 3 bases, with 12 bases left between them. Germline-derived CDR1 and CDR2 are KGHDR and SFDVKD. CDR3 region: CATSDVVGGTDTQYF. In DNA form, the CDR3 reads TGTGCCACCAGTGATGTAGTGGGAGGAACAGATACGCAGTATTTT.

This clonotype was recorded a few times. One junction end disagrees with the germline gene, perhaps due to a read error. The chain recombines TRBV20-1 with TRBJ2-5, with 14 bases that match TRBD2. The CDR3 runs to 17 residues. The germline V gene has CDR1 DFQATT and CDR2 SNEGSKA (reference sequence). The CDR3: CSARPRTSGRIQVTQYF. CDR3 in DNA: TGCAGTGCTAGACCTCGGACTAGCGGGAGGATCCAAGTGACCCAGTACTTC.

This sequence joins TRBV10-3 and TRBJ1-5, with 8 bases aligning to TRBD1. There are 13 residues in the CDR3. In germline, CDR1 is ENHRY, CDR2 SYGVKD. Trimming cost V 3 bases and J 6 bases; bases outside gene matches: 1. The CDR3 coding sequence is TGTGCCATCAGTGACGACAGGGGTCAGCCCCAGCATTTT. It encodes CAISDDRGQPQHF.

V and J are TRBV25-1 and TRBJ2-1, with 12 positions matching TRBD1. The CDR3 extends over 17 amino acids. Trimming at V came to 4 bases and at J to 4 bases, leaving 8 bases not matched to a gene. Germline lookup yields CDR1 MGHDK and CDR2 SYGVNS. CDR3 in DNA: TGTGCCAGCAGTGGGGGGACAGGGGGCGCTGAGTACAATGAGCAGTTCTTC. The encoded protein is CASSGGTGGAEYNEQFF. Looking up the rest from reference TRBV25-1 and TRBJ2-1 gives the full variable domain: EADIYQTPRYLVIGTGKKITLECSQTMGHDKMYWYQQDPGMELHLIHYSYGVNSTEKGDLSSESTVSRIRTEHFPLTLESARPSHTSQYLCASSGGTGGAEYNEQFFGPGTRLTVL.

V is TRBV5-1 and J is TRBJ1-2; 8 nucleotides agree with TRBD1. V shed 4 bases, J shed 3 bases, and the junction held 11 bases outside the gene matches. The V gene's germline CDR1 is SGHRS and CDR2 YFSETQ. This CDR3 is built from 16 residues. CDR3 loop: CASSQQLPTGDYGYTF. CDR3 nucleotide sequence: TGCGCCAGCAGCCAACAATTACCGACAGGGGACTATGGCTACACCTTC.

The J gene is TRBJ2-5, the V gene TRBV2; 7 nucleotides line up with TRBD2. V gave up 7 bases and J gave up 1 base; unmatched junction bases: 3. The germline V gene encodes CDR1 SNHLY and CDR2 FYNNEI. This CDR3 region has 13 residues. CDR3 DNA sequence: TGTGCCAGCAAAGGGACTATCCAAGAGACCCAGTACTTC. Protein sequence: CASKGTIQETQYF.

A few counts support this clonotype. The rearrangement joins TRBV28 to TRBJ2-4; a possible D gene is TRBD2 (7 bases). Per the germline V gene, CDR1 is MDHEN and CDR2 is SYDVKM. The V and J ends lost 9 bases and 8 bases respectively, with 14 bases between them. The CDR3 consists of 12 residues. CDR3 region: CASGGGSYIQYF. The CDR3 DNA reads TGTGCCAGTGGGGGCGGGAGTTACATTCAGTACTTC.

This chain links TRBV6-6 with TRBJ2-5, with 8 nucleotides matching TRBD2. The V gene end was trimmed by 2 bases and the J gene end by 4 bases; junction bases not matched to a gene: 0. The CDR3 has 13 amino acids. The germline V gene encodes CDR1 MNHNY and CDR2 SVGAGI (reference sequence). CDR3 sequence: CASSYTSGETQYF. The CDR3 DNA is TGTGCCAGCAGTTACACTAGCGGAGAGACCCAGTACTTC.

This clonotype was detected only a few times. The rearrangement links TRBV6-1 to TRBJ1-6, with a possible D match to TRBD1 (5 bases). This CDR3 spans 13 amino acids. Trimming removed 7 bases from V and 8 bases from J, with 12 bases in between. Germline V gene lookup returns CDR1 MNHNS and CDR2 SASEGT. The CDR3 sequence: CASTNRWDSPLHF. CDR3 DNA: TGTGCCAGCACTAACAGGTGGGATTCACCCCTCCACTTT.

The chain combines TRBV5-1 with TRBJ2-1; 10 nucleotides match TRBD2. Trimming cost V 7 bases and J 6 bases; bases outside gene matches: 13. CDR3 length: 16 residues. Germline lookup yields CDR1 SGHRS and CDR2 YFSETQ. CDR3 sequence reads: CASRASGSTTLNEQFF. CDR3 coding DNA: TGCGCCAGCCGGGCTAGCGGGAGCACCACCCTCAATGAGCAGTTCTTC.

This clonotype was seen a handful of times. The chain combines TRBV7-2 with TRBJ2-5, with 7 bases that match TRBD1. CDR1 is SGHTA and CDR2 is FQGNSA in the germline V gene. Germline trimming cut 4 bases from V and 11 bases from J; bases unmatched to any gene: 16. The length of the CDR3 is 15 residues. This CDR3 is CASSSPGTALGEQYF. The CDR3 coding sequence is TGTGCCAGCAGCTCCCCCGGGACAGCTCTCGGGGAGCAGTACTTC. Variable domain in full (rest from reference TRBV7-2 and TRBJ2-5): GAGVSQSPSNKVTEKGKDVELRCDPISGHTALYWYRQSLGQGLEFLIYFQGNSAPDKSGLPSDRFSAERTGGSVSTLTIQRTQQEDSAVYLCASSSPGTALGEQYFGPGTRLLVL.

This clonotype was seen a few times. This chain links TRBV20-1 with TRBJ2-1; tentative D call: TRBD2 (5 bases). Germline CDR1 is DFQATT and CDR2 is SNEGSKA (reference sequence). Between the trimmed V and J ends, which lost 3 bases and 4 bases, there was a span of 16 bases. The CDR3 spans 15 residues. The DNA for the CDR3 is TGCAGTGCTAGGGCTGAAATAGCGACTTACAATGAGCAGTTCTTC. This sequence encodes CSARAEIATYNEQFF.

This clonotype was counted a few times. Here the CDR3 DNA reads TGCAGCGCTTTGGGTCGGACAGGGTCGGACGAGCAGTACTTC. This codes for CSALGRTGSDEQYF. The chain couples TRBV29-1 to TRBJ2-7, with 8 positions matching TRBD1. V shed 7 bases, J shed 5 bases, and the junction held 13 bases outside the gene matches. The CDR3 is 14 residues long. CDR1 SQVTM and CDR2 ANQGSEA come from the germline V gene.

The gene calls are TRBV12-3 or TRBV12-4 and TRBJ1-1, with D maybe TRBD1 (5 bases). The CDR3 is made up of 14 amino acids. Deletions cut 2 bases from V and 3 bases from J, with 10 bases between. CDR3 protein: CASSLRGKYTEAFF. In nucleotides, the CDR3 is TGTGCCAGCAGTTTACGGGGGAAGTACACTGAAGCTTTCTTT.

CDR3 sequence reads: CASGTPQETQYF. Here the CDR3 DNA reads TGTGCCTCCGGGACTCCACAAGAGACCCAGTACTTC. V usage is TRBV10-3 and J usage is TRBJ2-5, with D possibly matching TRBD2 (6 bases). V gave up 11 bases and J gave up 2 bases, with 12 bases separating them. Per germline, CDR1 ENHRY and CDR2 SYGVKD. The CDR3 totals 12 residues.

The chain uses TRBV2 and TRBJ2-7; no firm D call. V was trimmed by 5 bases and J by 1 base, leaving 9 bases between them. Germline V gene sequence: CDR1 SNHLY, CDR2 FYNNEI. The CDR3 spans 13 residues. The CDR3 DNA reads TGTGCCAGCAGTACGACCTCATCCTACGAGCAGTACTTC. Residues: CASSTTSSYEQYF.

This clonotype showed up just a few times. This chain links TRBV10-3 with TRBJ2-1; 10 bases fit TRBD2. Unmatched junction bases numbered 8, after V lost 2 bases and J lost 7 bases. CDR3 size: 16 residues. Germline V gene sequence: CDR1 ENHRY, CDR2 SYGVKD. For the CDR3, the DNA is TGTGCCATCAGTGAGACTTTAGCGGGAGGTGGTAATGAGCAGTTCTTC. Translated: CAISETLAGGGNEQFF.

This clonotype was detected only a few times. This sequence joins TRBV20-1 and TRBJ2-5, with D tentatively TRBD2 (7 bases). CDR1 is DFQATT, CDR2 SNEGSKA, per germline (reference sequence). This CDR3 is 16 amino acids long. V lost 2 bases and J 4 bases, leaving 20 bases between the germline ends. CDR3 protein: CSARLTWGGYPETQYF. The CDR3 nucleotides are TGCAGTGCTAGACTCACCTGGGGGGGCTACCCAGAGACCCAGTACTTC.

This sequence joins TRBV12-3 or TRBV12-4 and TRBJ2-1, with 8 positions matching TRBD2. This CDR3 has 16 amino acids. After removal of 3 bases from V and 7 bases from J, the junction contained 11 bases not matched to a gene. For the CDR3, the DNA is TGTGCCAGCAGTTTTCCGGCGGGGGGATTAGTTAATGAGCAGTTCTTC. This translates into CASSFPAGGLVNEQFF.